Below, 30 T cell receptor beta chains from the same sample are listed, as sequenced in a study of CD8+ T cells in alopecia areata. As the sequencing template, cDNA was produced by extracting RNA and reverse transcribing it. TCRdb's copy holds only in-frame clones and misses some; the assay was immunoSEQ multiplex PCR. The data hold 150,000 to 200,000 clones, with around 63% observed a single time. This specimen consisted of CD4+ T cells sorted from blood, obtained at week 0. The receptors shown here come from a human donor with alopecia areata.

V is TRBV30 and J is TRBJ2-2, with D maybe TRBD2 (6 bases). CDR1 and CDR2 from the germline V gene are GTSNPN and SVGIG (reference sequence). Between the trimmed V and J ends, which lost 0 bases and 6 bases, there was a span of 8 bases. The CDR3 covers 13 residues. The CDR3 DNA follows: TGTGCCTGGAGTGTAACGGGGGCCGGGGAGCTGTTTTTT. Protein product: CAWSVTGAGELFF.

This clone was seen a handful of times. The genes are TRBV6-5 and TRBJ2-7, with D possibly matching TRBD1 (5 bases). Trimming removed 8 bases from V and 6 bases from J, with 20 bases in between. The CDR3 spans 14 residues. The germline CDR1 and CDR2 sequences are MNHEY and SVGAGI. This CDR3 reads CASGEQVITSEQYF. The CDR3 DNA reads TGTGCCAGCGGGGAACAGGTCATAACCAGCGAGCAGTACTTC.

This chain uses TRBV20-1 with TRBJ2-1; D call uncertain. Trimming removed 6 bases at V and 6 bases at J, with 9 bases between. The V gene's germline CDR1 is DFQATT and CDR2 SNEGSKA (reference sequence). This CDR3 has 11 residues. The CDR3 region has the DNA TGCAGTGCAACTCGAGGCAATGAGCAGTTCTTC. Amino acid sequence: CSATRGNEQFF.

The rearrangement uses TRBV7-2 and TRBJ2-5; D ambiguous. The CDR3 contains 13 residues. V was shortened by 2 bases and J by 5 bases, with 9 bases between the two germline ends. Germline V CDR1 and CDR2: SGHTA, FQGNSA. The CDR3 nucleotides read TGTGCCAGCAGCTTATCGGCATCCGAGACCCAGTACTTC. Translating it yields CASSLSASETQYF.

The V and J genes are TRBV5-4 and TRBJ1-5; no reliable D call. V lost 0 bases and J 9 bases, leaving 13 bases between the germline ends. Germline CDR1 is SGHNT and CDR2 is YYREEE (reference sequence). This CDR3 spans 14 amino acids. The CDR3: CASSLDVVSGPQHF. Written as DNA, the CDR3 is TGTGCCAGCAGCTTGGACGTGGTAAGTGGGCCCCAGCATTTT. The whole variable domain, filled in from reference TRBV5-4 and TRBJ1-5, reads ETGVTQSPTHLIKTRGQQVTLRCSSQSGHNTVSWYQQALGQGPQFIFQYYREEENGRGNFPPRFSGLQFPNYSSELNVNALELDDSALYLCASSLDVVSGPQHFGDGTRLSIL.

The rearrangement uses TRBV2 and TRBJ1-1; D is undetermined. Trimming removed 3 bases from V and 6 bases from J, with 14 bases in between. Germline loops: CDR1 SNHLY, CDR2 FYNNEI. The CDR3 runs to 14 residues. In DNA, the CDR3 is TGTGCCAGCAGTGATTTCCAACTGGTGGCTGAAGCTTTCTTT. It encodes CASSDFQLVAEAFF.

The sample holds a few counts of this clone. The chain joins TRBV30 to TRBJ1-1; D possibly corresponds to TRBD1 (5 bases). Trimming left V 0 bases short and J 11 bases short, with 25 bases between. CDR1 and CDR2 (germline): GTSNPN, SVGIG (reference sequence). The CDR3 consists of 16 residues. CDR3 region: CAWSVAGSFSGSGAFF. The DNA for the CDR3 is TGTGCCTGGAGTGTCGCAGGGTCGTTCTCCGGGTCAGGGGCTTTCTTT.

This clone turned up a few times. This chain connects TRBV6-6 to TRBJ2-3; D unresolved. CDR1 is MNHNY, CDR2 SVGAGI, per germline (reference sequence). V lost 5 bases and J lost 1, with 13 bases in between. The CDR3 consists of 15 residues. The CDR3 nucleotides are TGTGCCAGCAGTACCCCCAGATCGGGCACAGATACGCAGTATTTT. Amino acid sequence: CASSTPRSGTDTQYF.

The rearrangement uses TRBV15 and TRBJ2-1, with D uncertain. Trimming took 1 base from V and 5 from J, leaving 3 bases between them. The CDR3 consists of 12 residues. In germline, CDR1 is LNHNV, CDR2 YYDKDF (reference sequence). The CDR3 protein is CATSRANNEQFF. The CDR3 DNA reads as TGTGCCACCAGCAGAGCCAACAATGAGCAGTTCTTC.

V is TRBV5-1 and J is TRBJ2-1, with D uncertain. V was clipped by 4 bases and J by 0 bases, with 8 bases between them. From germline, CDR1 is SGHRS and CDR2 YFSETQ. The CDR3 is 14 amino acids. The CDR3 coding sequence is TGCGCCAGCAGCCCCCTGAGCTCCTACAATGAGCAGTTCTTC. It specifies CASSPLSSYNEQFF.

The CDR3 DNA is TGTGCCAGCAGCTTGAAAGGGGGAAGGGAGCAGTTCTTC. It codes for CASSLKGGREQFF. The V gene is TRBV7-2, the J gene TRBJ2-1; D possibly corresponds to TRBD1 (6 bases). Trimming pared 3 bases from V and 10 bases from J, leaving 13 bases between. Germline V gene sequence: CDR1 SGHTA, CDR2 FQGNSA. The CDR3 extends over 13 amino acids.

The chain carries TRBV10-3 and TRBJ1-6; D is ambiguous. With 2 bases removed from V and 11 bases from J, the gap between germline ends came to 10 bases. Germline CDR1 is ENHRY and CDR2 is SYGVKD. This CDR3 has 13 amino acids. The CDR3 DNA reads TGTGCCATCAGTGAGCTCTCAGGTGCACCCCTCCACTTT. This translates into CAISELSGAPLHF.

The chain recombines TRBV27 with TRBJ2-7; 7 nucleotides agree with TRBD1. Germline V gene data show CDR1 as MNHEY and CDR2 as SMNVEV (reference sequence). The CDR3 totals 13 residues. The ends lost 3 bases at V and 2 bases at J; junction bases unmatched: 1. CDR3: CASSFGTAYEQYF. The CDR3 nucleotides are TGTGCCAGCAGTTTCGGGACAGCCTACGAGCAGTACTTC.

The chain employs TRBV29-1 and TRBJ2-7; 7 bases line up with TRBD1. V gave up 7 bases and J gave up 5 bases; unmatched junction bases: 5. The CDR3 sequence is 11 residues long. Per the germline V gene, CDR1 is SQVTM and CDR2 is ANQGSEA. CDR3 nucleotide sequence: TGCAGCGCGGGACAGTTCGACGAGCAGTACTTC. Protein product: CSAGQFDEQYF.

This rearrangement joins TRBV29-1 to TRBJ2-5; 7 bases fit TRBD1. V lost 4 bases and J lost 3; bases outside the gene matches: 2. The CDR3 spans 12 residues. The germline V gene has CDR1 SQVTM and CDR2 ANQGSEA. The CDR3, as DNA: TGCAGCGTTGGGGGGACAGAAGAGACCCAGTACTTC. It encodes CSVGGTEETQYF.

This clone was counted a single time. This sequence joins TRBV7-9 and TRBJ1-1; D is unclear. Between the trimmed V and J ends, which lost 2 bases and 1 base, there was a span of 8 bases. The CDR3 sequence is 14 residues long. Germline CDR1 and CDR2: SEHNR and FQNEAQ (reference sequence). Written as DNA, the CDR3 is TGTGCCAGCAGCTTAAGCCAAACGAACACTGAAGCTTTCTTT. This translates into CASSLSQTNTEAFF.

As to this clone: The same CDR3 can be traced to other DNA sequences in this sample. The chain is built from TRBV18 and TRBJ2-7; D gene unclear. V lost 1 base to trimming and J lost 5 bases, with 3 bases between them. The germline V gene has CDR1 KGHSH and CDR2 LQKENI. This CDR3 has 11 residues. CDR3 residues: CASSPRDEQYF. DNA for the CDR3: TGTGCCAGCTCACCACGGGACGAGCAGTACTTC. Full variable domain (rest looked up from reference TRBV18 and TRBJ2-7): NAGVMQNPRHLVRRRGQEARLRCSPMKGHSHVYWYRQLPEEGLKFMVYLQKENIIDESGMPKERFSAEFPKEGPSILRIQQVVRGDSAAYFCASSPRDEQYFGPGTRLTVT.

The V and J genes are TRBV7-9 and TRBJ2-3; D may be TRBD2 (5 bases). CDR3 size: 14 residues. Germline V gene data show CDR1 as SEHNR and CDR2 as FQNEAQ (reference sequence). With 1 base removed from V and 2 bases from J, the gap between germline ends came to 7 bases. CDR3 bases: TGTGCCAGCAGCTTAGTAGCGCCCACAGATACGCAGTATTTT. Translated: CASSLVAPTDTQYF.

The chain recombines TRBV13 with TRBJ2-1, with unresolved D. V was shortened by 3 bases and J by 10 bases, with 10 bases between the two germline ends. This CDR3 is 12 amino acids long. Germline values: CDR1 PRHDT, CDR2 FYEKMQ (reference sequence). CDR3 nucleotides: TGTGCCAGCAGCTTCCCCCTGGGGGAGCAGTTCTTC. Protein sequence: CASSFPLGEQFF. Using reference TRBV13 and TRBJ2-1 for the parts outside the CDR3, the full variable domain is AAGVIQSPRHLIKEKRETATLKCYPIPRHDTVYWYQQGPGQDPQFLISFYEKMQSDKGSIPDRFSAQQFSDYHSELNMSSLELGDSALYFCASSFPLGEQFFGPGTRLTVL.

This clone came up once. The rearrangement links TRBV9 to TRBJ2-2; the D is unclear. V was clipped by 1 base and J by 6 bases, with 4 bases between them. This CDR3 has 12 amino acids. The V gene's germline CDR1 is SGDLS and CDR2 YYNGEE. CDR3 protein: CASSVSSGELFF. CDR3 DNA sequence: TGTGCCAGCAGCGTAAGTTCCGGGGAGCTGTTTTTT. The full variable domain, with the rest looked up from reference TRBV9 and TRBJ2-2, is DSGVTQTPKHLITATGQRVTLRCSPRSGDLSVYWYQQSLDQGLQFLIQYYNGEERAKGNILERFSAQQFPDLHSELNLSSLELGDSALYFCASSVSSGELFFGEGSRLTVL.

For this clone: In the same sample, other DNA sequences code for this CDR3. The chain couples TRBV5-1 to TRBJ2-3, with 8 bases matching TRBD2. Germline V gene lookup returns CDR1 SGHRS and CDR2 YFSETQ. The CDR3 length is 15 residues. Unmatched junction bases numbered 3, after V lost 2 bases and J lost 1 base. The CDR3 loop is CASSLAGVGTDTQYF. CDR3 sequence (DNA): TGCGCCAGCAGCTTAGCGGGGGTCGGCACAGATACGCAGTATTTT.

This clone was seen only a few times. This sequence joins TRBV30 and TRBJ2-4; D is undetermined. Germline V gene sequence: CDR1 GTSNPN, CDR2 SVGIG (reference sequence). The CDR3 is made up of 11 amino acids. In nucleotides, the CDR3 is TGTGCTTTCACCTCCAAAAACATTCAGTACTTC. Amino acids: CAFTSKNIQYF.

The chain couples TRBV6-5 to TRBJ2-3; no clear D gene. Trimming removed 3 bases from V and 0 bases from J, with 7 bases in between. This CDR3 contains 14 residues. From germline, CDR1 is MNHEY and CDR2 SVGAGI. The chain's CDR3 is CASSYSSSTDTQYF. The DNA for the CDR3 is TGTGCCAGCAGTTATTCCTCTAGCACAGATACGCAGTATTTT.

CDR3 sequence: CASSEGMNRGRLNSNQPQHF. CDR3 nucleotides: TGTGCCAGCAGTGAAGGAATGAACAGGGGGCGCCTCAATAGCAATCAGCCCCAGCATTTT. The chain combines TRBV2 with TRBJ1-5, with 9 bases lining up with TRBD1. The CDR3 is made up of 20 amino acids. Germline V gene sequence: CDR1 SNHLY, CDR2 FYNNEI. J gave up 0 bases and V 1 base, and 13 bases lay outside the gene matches.

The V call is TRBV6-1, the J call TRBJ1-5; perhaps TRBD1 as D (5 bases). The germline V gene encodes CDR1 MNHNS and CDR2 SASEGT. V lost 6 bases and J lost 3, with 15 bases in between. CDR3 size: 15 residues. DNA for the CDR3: TGTGCCAGCAGCTCCCAGGGATTGTCCAATCAGCCCCAGCATTTT. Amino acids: CASSSQGLSNQPQHF.

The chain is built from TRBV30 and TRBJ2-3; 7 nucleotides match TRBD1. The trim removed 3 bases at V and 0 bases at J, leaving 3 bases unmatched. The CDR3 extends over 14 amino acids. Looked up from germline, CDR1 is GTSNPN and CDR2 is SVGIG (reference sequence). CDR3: CAWRPGQSTDTQYF. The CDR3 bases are TGTGCCTGGAGACCGGGACAGAGCACAGATACGCAGTATTTT.

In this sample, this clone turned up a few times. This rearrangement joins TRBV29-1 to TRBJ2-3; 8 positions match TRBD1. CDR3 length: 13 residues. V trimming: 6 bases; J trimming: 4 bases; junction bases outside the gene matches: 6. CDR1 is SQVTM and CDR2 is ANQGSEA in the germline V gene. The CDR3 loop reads CSVGQGLPDTQYF. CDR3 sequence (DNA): TGCAGCGTCGGACAGGGTTTGCCAGATACGCAGTATTTT.

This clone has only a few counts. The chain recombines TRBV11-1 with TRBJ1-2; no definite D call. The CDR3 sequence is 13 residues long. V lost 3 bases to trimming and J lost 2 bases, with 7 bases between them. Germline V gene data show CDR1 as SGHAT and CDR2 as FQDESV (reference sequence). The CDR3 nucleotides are TGTGCCAGCAGCTTGGAGCACAACTATGGCTACACCTTC. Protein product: CASSLEHNYGYTF.

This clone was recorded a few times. The CDR3 DNA is TGCTCCGGGACAGAGAACACCGGGGAGCTGTTTTTT. This codes for CSGTENTGELFF. The gene calls are TRBV29-1 and TRBJ2-2; 7 bases are shared with TRBD1. The CDR3 consists of 12 residues. The germline V gene encodes CDR1 SQVTM and CDR2 ANQGSEA.

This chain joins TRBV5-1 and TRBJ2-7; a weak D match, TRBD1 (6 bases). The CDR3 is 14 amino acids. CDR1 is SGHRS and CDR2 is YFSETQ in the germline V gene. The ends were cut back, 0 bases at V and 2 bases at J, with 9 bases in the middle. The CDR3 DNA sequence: TGCGCCAGCAGCTTGGACAGGGTTGCCTACGAGCAGTACTTC. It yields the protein CASSLDRVAYEQYF.